These 21 T cell receptor beta chains were all obtained from the same sample, sequenced in a study of long-term antiretroviral therapy in people with HIV. immunoSEQ v3.0 was run at survey level. TCRdb keeps only in-frame clones here, not all; method: immunoSEQ multiplex PCR. The sample lists 20,000 to 30,000 clones; about 83% were seen once. Sequenced here: unsorted PBMCs, sampled 3 years after starting antiretroviral therapy. These TCRs come from a man in his late teens or twenties with HIV.

This clone was seen once. The chain is built from TRBV6-1 and TRBJ1-5; D uncertain. V shed 6 bases and J shed 9 bases, with 15 bases lying between them. This CDR3 is built from 13 residues. In germline, CDR1 is MNHNS, CDR2 SASEGT. CDR3 sequence: CASRREVLWPQHF. The CDR3 DNA is TGTGCCAGCAGGAGAGAGGTTTTATGGCCCCAGCATTTT.

This rearrangement joins TRBV4-2 to TRBJ2-1, with 8 bases identical to TRBD2. Germline assignment: CDR1 LGHNA and CDR2 YNFKEQ. The CDR3 has 15 amino acids. V shed 0 bases, J shed 5 bases, and the junction held 3 bases outside the gene matches. The CDR3 here is CASSQEWRGDNEQFF. CDR3 sequence (DNA): TGTGCCAGCAGCCAAGAATGGCGGGGGGACAATGAGCAGTTCTTC.

This clone has more than one count but fewer than ten. V and J are TRBV15 and TRBJ2-3, with 11 bases fitting TRBD2. Per the germline V gene, CDR1 is LNHNV and CDR2 is YYDKDF (reference sequence). The CDR3 sequence is 15 residues long. V gave up 3 bases and J gave up 1 base; unmatched junction bases: 0. CDR3 amino acids: CATSRTSGGTDTQYF. The CDR3 bases are TGTGCCACCAGCAGGACTAGCGGGGGCACAGATACGCAGTATTTT.

The chain joins TRBV28 to TRBJ1-1; D is ambiguous. The CDR3 contains 12 residues. Deletions cut 7 bases from V and 1 base from J, with 7 bases between. CDR1 is MDHEN, CDR2 SYDVKM, per germline. CDR3 DNA sequence: TGTGCCAGCACCCTCAAGAACACTGAAGCTTTCTTT. Encoded protein: CASTLKNTEAFF.

The genes are TRBV5-4 and TRBJ2-3; TRBD1 is a possible D gene (5 bases). V was shortened by 2 bases and J by 2 bases, with 9 bases between the two germline ends. From germline, CDR1 is SGHNT and CDR2 YYREEE (reference sequence). The CDR3 is 14 amino acids. CDR3 loop: CASSFKDNTDTQYF. In nucleotides, the CDR3 is TGTGCCAGCAGCTTCAAGGACAACACAGATACGCAGTATTTT.

V is TRBV9 and J is TRBJ1-3; no clear D. The CDR3 runs 15 residues. Germline CDR1 SGDLS, CDR2 YYNGEE. V gave up 0 bases and J gave up 0 bases, with 7 bases separating them. CDR3 coding DNA: TGTGCCAGCAGCGTAGAAACGGACTCTGGAAACACCATATATTTT. Its translation is CASSVETDSGNTIYF.

This chain connects TRBV7-9 to TRBJ1-2; D not certain. The CDR3 has 13 residues. V was trimmed by 1 base and J by 6 bases, leaving 9 bases between them. Germline CDR1 is SEHNR and CDR2 is FQNEAQ (reference sequence). DNA of the CDR3: TGTGCCAGCAGCTTAGACCTATTAAATGGCTACACCTTC. This translates into CASSLDLLNGYTF.

This clone was found a few times. This chain joins TRBV19 and TRBJ1-1, with D hard to call. CDR1 LNHDA and CDR2 SQIVND come from the germline V gene (reference sequence). Trimming cost V 7 bases and J 3 bases, with 9 bases left between them. The CDR3 contains 12 residues. CDR3 sequence: CASTPDHTEAFF. CDR3 sequence (DNA): TGTGCCAGTACCCCGGATCACACTGAAGCTTTCTTT.

The chain uses TRBV6-6 and TRBJ2-1, with 9 bases lining up with TRBD1. With V trimmed by 7 bases and J by 9 bases, 10 bases remained unmatched. The CDR3 covers 14 residues. CDR1 MNHNY and CDR2 SVGAGI come from the germline V gene (reference sequence). The DNA for the CDR3 is TGTGCCAGCACCCGGGACAGGGTTTCGGGTGAGCAGTTCTTC. As protein: CASTRDRVSGEQFF.

The chain is built from TRBV29-1 and TRBJ2-1; D not resolved. Trimming stripped 2 bases from V and 8 bases from J, with 13 bases between. From germline, CDR1 is SQVTM and CDR2 ANQGSEA. The CDR3 length is 13 residues. This chain's CDR3 is CSVEPRPRDEQFF. The CDR3 DNA sequence: TGCAGCGTTGAACCACGTCCCCGCGATGAGCAGTTCTTC.

The gene calls are TRBV4-1 and TRBJ2-7, with TRBD2 matching 9 bases. Germline CDR1 and CDR2: MGHRA and YSYEKL. The CDR3 has 15 amino acids. V shed 4 bases, J shed 3 bases, and the junction held 7 bases outside the gene matches. The CDR3, as DNA: TGCGCCAGCAGCCCCCGCGGGGGGGTGGGCTACGAGCAGTACTTC. This encodes CASSPRGGVGYEQYF.

The rearrangement joins TRBV28 to TRBJ2-3; tentatively, D is TRBD1 (6 bases). Per the germline V gene, CDR1 is MDHEN and CDR2 is SYDVKM. There are 15 residues in the CDR3. The V gene lost 9 bases and the J gene lost 1 base, with 17 bases spanning the gap. The CDR3 DNA follows: TGTGCCAGTCGTAAGAGGGGGAGAGGCACAGATACGCAGTATTTT. Protein product: CASRKRGRGTDTQYF. The full variable domain, with the rest looked up from reference TRBV28 and TRBJ2-3, is DVKVTQSSRYLVKRTGEKVFLECVQDMDHENMFWYRQDPGLGLRLIYFSYDVKMKEKGDIPEGYSVSREKKERFSLILESASTNQTSMYLCASRKRGRGTDTQYFGPGTRLTVL.

The V gene is TRBV5-1, the J gene TRBJ1-1, with D unclear. The CDR3 totals 12 residues. Germline CDR1 and CDR2: SGHRS and YFSETQ. Trimming cost V 5 bases and J 5 bases, with 10 bases left between them. CDR3 bases: TGCGCCAGCAGGAGTGGTGAAACTGAAGCTTTCTTT. Its translation: CASRSGETEAFF.

V is TRBV4-1 and J is TRBJ2-3; D is unresolved. The germline V and J ends were trimmed by 1 base and 3 bases, with 11 bases remaining between them. Germline values: CDR1 MGHRA, CDR2 YSYEKL. This CDR3 spans 15 amino acids. In DNA, the CDR3 is TGCGCCAGCAGCCAAGTTGGAGTGCATACAGATACGCAGTATTTT. This codes for CASSQVGVHTDTQYF.

The gene calls are TRBV19 and TRBJ2-7; D may be TRBD2 (7 bases). The CDR3 length is 15 residues. Germline CDR1 reads LNHDA; CDR2 reads SQIVND (reference sequence). V was cut by 5 bases and J by 3 bases, with 17 bases left in between. The CDR3 DNA follows: TGTGCCAGTAGTCACCGGGGGGCCCCCCTCTACGAGCAGTACGTC. Protein product: CASSHRGAPLYEQYV.

The gene calls are TRBV2 and TRBJ1-5; a weak D match, TRBD1 (5 bases). In germline, CDR1 is SNHLY, CDR2 FYNNEI. V shed 5 bases and J shed 7 bases, with 24 bases lying between them. The CDR3 has 17 amino acids. CDR3 amino acids: CASSTTTGTPEVQPQHF. The DNA of the CDR3 is TGTGCCAGCAGTACTACAACCGGGACGCCGGAAGTCCAGCCCCAGCATTTT.

The V gene is TRBV18, the J gene TRBJ2-3; the match to TRBD2 covers 7 bases. V shed 1 base and J 1 base; nucleotides not matched to a gene: 5. The germline gives CDR1 KGHSH, CDR2 LQKENI. The CDR3 is 16 residues long. The CDR3 loop reads CASSPRGGGGTDTQYF. The CDR3 bases are TGTGCCAGCTCACCACGGGGCGGGGGTGGCACAGATACGCAGTATTTT.

V is TRBV7-9 and J is TRBJ2-2; D is uncertain. Per germline, CDR1 SEHNR and CDR2 FQNEAQ (reference sequence). The V end was cut by 2 bases, the J end by 3 bases, with 16 bases between. This CDR3 contains 17 residues. CDR3 bases: TGTGCCAGCAGCTTAAAACAAAAGAGTACGGACACCGGGGAGCTGTTTTTT. Its protein product is CASSLKQKSTDTGELFF.

V is TRBV29-1 and J is TRBJ1-3; 10 bases fit TRBD1. This CDR3 contains 13 residues. Trimming cost V 6 bases and J 4 bases; bases outside gene matches: 3. Germline CDR1 SQVTM, CDR2 ANQGSEA. The CDR3 DNA is TGCAGCGTGCTGACAGGGGGCGGAAACACCATATATTTT. This encodes CSVLTGGGNTIYF.

The chain is built from TRBV7-9 and TRBJ1-1, with D hard to call. Trimming cost V 1 base and J 7 bases, with 4 bases left between them. The CDR3 has 11 amino acids. The V gene's germline CDR1 is SEHNR and CDR2 FQNEAQ (reference sequence). The CDR3 region has the DNA TGTGCCAGCAGCTTAGACAGTGAAGCTTTCTTT. This codes for CASSLDSEAFF. The whole variable domain, remainder taken from reference TRBV7-9 and TRBJ1-1, is DTGVSQNPRHKITKRGQNVTFRCDPISEHNRLYWYRQTLGQGPEFLTYFQNEAQLEKSRLLSDRFSAERPKGSFSTLEIQRTEQGDSAMYLCASSLDSEAFFGQGTRLTVV.

The V and J genes are TRBV6-1 and TRBJ1-2, with TRBD1 matching over 8 bases. Germline V gene sequence: CDR1 MNHNS, CDR2 SASEGT. Trimming took 4 bases from V and 3 from J; bases not matched to a gene: 10. The CDR3 runs 16 residues. CDR3 coding DNA: TGTGCCAGCAGTGTAGCTGAGACAGGGGCTGACTATGGCTACACCTTC. Amino acid sequence: CASSVAETGADYGYTF.